A single sample is the source of the 30 T cell receptor beta chains below, sequenced in a study of T cell responses to AZD1222 COVID-19 vaccine. Only in-frame clones appear in the TCRdb table, and some are missing; sequencing was by immunoSEQ multiplex PCR. The table lists 80,000 or so clones, approximately 90% of them singletons. This material consisted of peripheral blood, taken on day 0 of AZD1222 vaccination. The receptors stem from an adult in good health.

CDR3 in DNA: TGTGCCAGCAGTCTCCAGGGGGCCAGAGGGACCCAGTACTTC. Translating gives CASSLQGARGTQYF. The gene calls are TRBV27 and TRBJ2-5, with TRBD1 matching over 8 bases. The V gene's germline CDR1 is MNHEY and CDR2 SMNVEV (reference sequence). V was clipped by 5 bases and J by 7 bases; unmatched bases: 9. The CDR3 is 14 amino acids.

The genes are TRBV4-3 and TRBJ1-1; D not certain. This CDR3 spans 13 amino acids. The germline CDR1 and CDR2 sequences are LGHNA and YSLEER. The V gene lost 4 bases and the J gene lost 0 bases, with 6 bases spanning the gap. The CDR3 DNA sequence: TGCGCCAGCAGCCGCCTTATGAACACTGAAGCTTTCTTT. Protein product: CASSRLMNTEAFF.

CDR3 region: CASSPGTGRYEQYF. Here the CDR3 DNA reads TGTGCCAGCAGCCCCGGGACAGGGAGGTACGAGCAGTACTTC. The V and J genes are TRBV6-5 and TRBJ2-7, with 9 bases lining up with TRBD1. Germline values: CDR1 MNHEY, CDR2 SVGAGI. V lost 6 bases and J lost 4; bases outside the gene matches: 7. The CDR3 sequence is 14 residues long.

The chain joins TRBV29-1 to TRBJ2-3; 13 bases agree with TRBD2. The CDR3 is 15 residues long. V gave up 7 bases and J gave up 1 base; unmatched junction bases: 5. Per germline, CDR1 SQVTM and CDR2 ANQGSEA. CDR3 protein: CSALGTSGGTDTQYF. CDR3 nucleotide sequence: TGCAGCGCCCTTGGGACTAGCGGGGGCACAGATACGCAGTATTTT.

This chain joins TRBV19 and TRBJ1-1; TRBD1 aligns across 10 bases. J gave up 4 bases and V 6 bases, and 5 bases lay outside the gene matches. The CDR3 length is 14 residues. Germline-derived CDR1 and CDR2 are LNHDA and SQIVND (reference sequence). Here the CDR3 reads CASSPRTGGTEAFF. CDR3 sequence (DNA): TGTGCCAGTAGCCCTCGGACAGGGGGCACTGAAGCTTTCTTT. Drawing the rest from reference TRBV19 and TRBJ1-1, the complete variable domain is DGGITQSPKYLFRKEGQNVTLSCEQNLNHDAMYWYRQDPGQGLRLIYYSQIVNDFQKGDIAEGYSVSREKKESFPLTVTSAQKNPTAFYLCASSPRTGGTEAFFGQGTRLTVV.

V gene TRBV10-3 combines with J gene TRBJ1-1; D is undetermined. The V end was cut by 3 bases, the J end by 5 bases, with 7 bases between. The germline V gene encodes CDR1 ENHRY and CDR2 SYGVKD. The CDR3 is made up of 12 amino acids. DNA for the CDR3: TGTGCCATCAGTGATGTGGGGACTGAAGCTTTCTTT. This sequence encodes CAISDVGTEAFF.

The chain has TRBV11-3 and TRBJ2-3; TRBD2 matches 8 bases. Germline V lookup: CDR1 SGHNT, CDR2 YENEEA. The CDR3 spans 14 residues. The V segment lost 4 bases and the J segment 5 bases; nucleotides outside the gene matches: 5. CDR3 in DNA: TGTGCCAGCAGCTCGGGGACTAGACTAGATACGCAGTATTTT. This codes for CASSSGTRLDTQYF.

The rearrangement uses TRBV5-1 and TRBJ2-7; TRBD1 agrees at 8 bases. This CDR3 has 16 residues. Germline V gives CDR1 SGHRS, CDR2 YFSETQ. V lost 0 bases, J lost 6 bases, and 11 bases stayed unmatched. The CDR3 region is CASSLGARTGLPEQYF. The CDR3 DNA reads TGCGCCAGCAGCTTGGGAGCACGGACAGGGTTACCCGAGCAGTACTTC.

CDR3 sequence: CASTIGVGAPTEAFF. The CDR3 coding sequence is TGTGCCAGCACTATCGGGGTGGGAGCCCCCACTGAAGCTTTCTTT. The rearrangement uses TRBV2 and TRBJ1-1; D call uncertain. Trimming took off 7 bases at V and 4 bases at J, with 19 bases between the two ends. CDR3 length: 15 amino acids. Germline V lookup: CDR1 SNHLY, CDR2 FYNNEI. The whole variable domain, remainder taken from reference TRBV2 and TRBJ1-1, is EPEVTQTPSHQVTQMGQEVILRCVPISNHLYFYWYRQILGQKVEFLVSFYNNEISEKSEIFDDQFSVERPDGSNFTLKIRSTKLEDSAMYFCASTIGVGAPTEAFFGQGTRLTVV.

The genes are TRBV29-1 and TRBJ2-5; TRBD2 might be the D (5 bases). V was shortened by 3 bases and J by 5 bases, with 10 bases between the two germline ends. CDR1 and CDR2 (germline): SQVTM, ANQGSEA. There are 12 residues in the CDR3. CDR3 bases: TGCAGCGTTGAGGGAGCTGGTGAGACCCAGTACTTC. This translates into CSVEGAGETQYF.

V and J are TRBV19 and TRBJ1-5; no clear D gene. V was cut by 5 bases and J by 5 bases, with 16 bases left in between. CDR3 length: 15 amino acids. Germline CDR1 is LNHDA and CDR2 is SQIVND (reference sequence). The CDR3 DNA reads as TGTGCCAGTAGTGACTTATACGGGAGAGATCAGCCCCAGCATTTT. Protein: CASSDLYGRDQPQHF.

The chain joins TRBV11-3 to TRBJ2-1; TRBD2 aligns across 13 bases. Germline V gives CDR1 SGHNT, CDR2 YENEEA. Trimming cost V 5 bases and J 10 bases; bases outside gene matches: 5. This CDR3 is built from 14 residues. CDR3 protein: CASSAGTSGTEQFF. Written as DNA, the CDR3 is TGTGCCAGCAGCGCTGGGACTAGCGGGACAGAGCAGTTCTTC.

The chain couples TRBV5-1 to TRBJ2-7; 12 positions agree with TRBD1. V gave up 4 bases and J gave up 4 bases; unmatched junction bases: 6. Germline-derived CDR1 and CDR2 are SGHRS and YFSETQ. The CDR3 length is 15 residues. In nucleotides, the CDR3 is TGCGCCAGCAGCATGGGACAGGGGGCTGGGTACGAGCAGTACTTC. As protein: CASSMGQGAGYEQYF.

This chain joins TRBV7-9 and TRBJ2-5, with 7 bases aligning to TRBD2. In germline, CDR1 is SEHNR, CDR2 FQNEAQ (reference sequence). This CDR3 region has 14 residues. The ends lost 2 bases at V and 5 bases at J; junction bases unmatched: 5. CDR3 residues: CASSLLLGGETQYF. CDR3 nucleotides: TGTGCCAGCAGCTTATTATTGGGGGGGGAGACCCAGTACTTC.

The chain joins TRBV5-1 to TRBJ1-5; 7 bases map to TRBD1. Trimming removed 0 bases from V and 1 base from J; junction bases left unmatched: 1. Germline-derived CDR1 and CDR2 are SGHRS and YFSETQ. This CDR3 has 15 residues. The CDR3 protein is CASSLEGASNQPQHF. Here the CDR3 DNA reads TGCGCCAGCAGCTTGGAGGGGGCAAGCAATCAGCCCCAGCATTTT.

This chain joins TRBV6-5 and TRBJ1-2, with D possibly TRBD1 on 5 matching bases. CDR1 is MNHEY and CDR2 is SVGAGI in the germline V gene. CDR3 length: 13 amino acids. V lost 6 bases, J lost 4 bases, and 12 bases lay in between. CDR3 sequence reads: CASRTGPGYGYTF. In DNA, the CDR3 is TGTGCCAGCAGGACGGGACCGGGCTATGGCTACACCTTC.

The chain links TRBV7-9 to TRBJ2-7, with D possibly being TRBD2 (6 bases). With 6 bases removed from V and 1 base from J, the gap between germline ends came to 19 bases. The CDR3 length is 16 residues. Germline V lookup: CDR1 SEHNR, CDR2 FQNEAQ (reference sequence). CDR3 residues: CASSSTPGGMSYEQYF. In DNA form, the CDR3 reads TGTGCCAGCAGTTCCACCCCTGGGGGGATGTCCTACGAGCAGTACTTC.

Here the CDR3 reads CASSQDGGGLVPQYF. CDR3 nucleotide sequence: TGCGCCAGCAGCCAAGATGGCGGGGGCTTGGTGCCGCAGTATTTT. The gene calls are TRBV4-1 and TRBJ2-3; tentatively, D is TRBD2 (7 bases). The germline V gene has CDR1 MGHRA and CDR2 YSYEKL. This CDR3 has 15 amino acids. V lost 0 bases, J lost 10 bases, and 17 bases lay in between.

V gene TRBV3-1 (or the pseudogene TRBV3-2) combines with J gene TRBJ2-3; tentative D call: TRBD2 (6 bases). The length of the CDR3 is 17 residues. Germline CDR1 is LGHDT and CDR2 is YNNKEL (reference sequence). V was cut by 2 bases and J by 4 bases, with 19 bases left in between. This chain's CDR3 is CASSQTGPSEPPDTQYF. CDR3 nucleotide sequence: TGTGCCAGCAGCCAAACGGGGCCTAGCGAACCCCCAGATACGCAGTATTTT.

The gene calls are TRBV6-5 and TRBJ1-5; maybe TRBD1 (6 bases). Germline values: CDR1 MNHEY, CDR2 SVGAGI. This CDR3 is built from 15 residues. V was shortened by 4 bases and J by 2 bases, with 12 bases between the two germline ends. The CDR3 DNA is TGTGCCAGCAGTTCAGACAGGAGGCGCAATCAGCCCCAGCATTTT. Translating it yields CASSSDRRRNQPQHF.

The J gene is TRBJ1-2, the V gene TRBV18, with TRBD1 as a possible D gene (6 bases). V dropped 3 bases and J dropped 8 bases, with 13 bases sitting between them. This CDR3 comprises 13 residues. CDR1 KGHSH and CDR2 LQKENI come from the germline V gene. The CDR3 loop reads CASSPGGLGGYTF. The CDR3 DNA reads as TGTGCCAGCTCACCGGGGGGGCTAGGAGGCTACACCTTC.

This chain links TRBV5-6 with TRBJ2-7; 9 bases fit TRBD1. The CDR3 consists of 17 residues. Losses at the gene ends were 4 bases for V and 0 bases for J; bases not matched to a gene: 11. Germline lookup yields CDR1 SGHDT and CDR2 YYEEEE. The DNA for the CDR3 is TGTGCCAGCAGCCCCGGGACAGGGTTCCGGGGCTCCTACGAGCAGTACTTC. It specifies CASSPGTGFRGSYEQYF.

The chain employs TRBV2 and TRBJ1-1, with D possibly TRBD1 on 5 matching bases. V lost 2 bases and J lost 1, with 11 bases in between. This CDR3 spans 15 amino acids. The germline V gene has CDR1 SNHLY and CDR2 FYNNEI. The CDR3 loop is CASSEWGSRNTEAFF. Written as DNA, the CDR3 is TGTGCCAGCAGTGAATGGGGCAGCCGGAACACTGAAGCTTTCTTT.

This chain links TRBV6-1 with TRBJ1-1; TRBD1 matches 7 bases. Germline assignment: CDR1 MNHNS and CDR2 SASEGT. V was pared by 3 bases and J by 2 bases, with 6 bases of the junction left unmatched. The CDR3 spans 15 residues. This CDR3 is CASSDPGQLNTEAFF. CDR3 DNA: TGTGCCAGCAGTGACCCGGGACAGCTAAACACTGAAGCTTTCTTT.

DNA for the CDR3: TGTGCCAGCAGCCAAGTGGAGGGGATCACTGAAGCTTTCTTT. Translating gives CASSQVEGITEAFF. The V gene is TRBV3-1 (or the pseudogene TRBV3-2), the J gene TRBJ1-1; TRBD1 might be the D (5 bases). The length of the CDR3 is 14 residues. V lost 1 base to trimming and J lost 4 bases, with 10 bases between them. Germline assignment: CDR1 LGHDT and CDR2 YNNKEL (reference sequence).

V and J are TRBV27 and TRBJ2-5; 7 bases fit TRBD1. There are 15 residues in the CDR3. V shed 9 bases, J shed 2 bases, and the junction held 12 bases outside the gene matches. In germline, CDR1 is MNHEY, CDR2 SMNVEV (reference sequence). For the CDR3, the DNA is TGTGCCAGTTCGACAGGGAACCGAGAACAAGAGACCCAGTACTTC. It is translated as CASSTGNREQETQYF.

The chain recombines TRBV30 with TRBJ1-1, with D tentatively TRBD1 (5 bases). The CDR3 runs to 14 residues. V gave up 1 base and J gave up 6 bases, with 15 bases separating them. The germline V gene has CDR1 GTSNPN and CDR2 SVGIG (reference sequence). The CDR3 sequence is CAWSGGRVGAEAFF. DNA of the CDR3: TGTGCCTGGAGTGGGGGCAGGGTTGGCGCTGAAGCTTTCTTT.

This clone was observed once. This chain joins TRBV2 and TRBJ2-1; 8 bases are shared with TRBD2. The CDR3 has 20 amino acids. V lost 0 bases, J lost 7 bases, and 20 bases stayed unmatched. Germline V gene data show CDR1 as SNHLY and CDR2 as FYNNEI. The CDR3 coding sequence is TGTGCCAGCAGTGAAGCGCCCCCGACTGCGTATAGCGGGGTACGGAATGAGCAGTTCTTC. Residues: CASSEAPPTAYSGVRNEQFF.

The chain carries TRBV6-5 and TRBJ1-2; D is possibly TRBD1 (6 bases). Germline CDR1 is MNHEY and CDR2 is SVGAGI. CDR3 length: 15 amino acids. Trimming took off 0 bases at V and 4 bases at J, with 12 bases between the two ends. Here the CDR3 reads CASSYSRRTVYGYTF. The DNA of the CDR3 is TGTGCCAGCAGTTACTCGAGAAGGACAGTCTATGGCTACACCTTC.

The V and J genes are TRBV19 and TRBJ2-7; 8 nucleotides match TRBD1. J gave up 6 bases and V 4 bases, and 8 bases lay outside the gene matches. The CDR3 extends over 14 amino acids. Germline V gene data show CDR1 as LNHDA and CDR2 as SQIVND (reference sequence). This chain's CDR3 is CASSTGQGFSEQYF. CDR3 DNA sequence: TGTGCCAGTAGTACAGGACAGGGTTTCTCCGAGCAGTACTTC.